This TCR beta chain came from a study of a mutant IDH1 vaccine in newly diagnosed glioma. The repertoire was sequenced with immunoSEQ multiplex PCR; TCRdb's copy has only in-frame clones and lacks some. The top ten clones hold roughly 3.2% of a sample with approximately 31,000 clones, 80% of them seen once. As for time point: week 35, safety follow-up. Each vaccine dose was 300 ug of mutant IDH1 20-mer peptide, with topical imiquimod. Looked up from germline, CDR1 is SQVTM and CDR2 is ANQGSEA. This CDR3 contains 13 residues. The V segment lost 4 bases and the J segment 6 bases; nucleotides outside the gene matches: 8. This clone was found a few times. Antigen: not known.

This TCR was sampled from a man in his forties with glioma. Some clones in this sample may be carry-over from other donors' samples. Sample: PBMCs, taken from a glioma patient whose treatment included an IDH1 peptide vaccine. This chain joins TRBV29-1 and TRBJ2-7; the match to TRBD2 covers 8 bases. Here the CDR3 DNA reads TGCAGCGTTGCCGGGGGACTAGGGGGCGAGCAGTACTTC. Protein: CSVAGGLGGEQYF.